These 24 T cell receptor beta chains share one sample of origin, sequenced in a study of Tregs in tolerant kidney transplant recipients. Mixed chimerism was transient after nonmyeloablative marrow transplants from related graft donors. The protocol was immunoSEQ multiplex PCR, while the TCRdb copy is restricted to in-frame clones and leaves out a portion. This repertoire shows roughly 64,000 clones, around 87% found once; its top ten account for roughly 4%. Sample: CD4+ T cells from blood (PBMCs), taken 6 months after the transplant. These receptors all come from a human patient who received a combined kidney and bone marrow transplant. Some T cells may be supplied by the graft donor.

This chain connects TRBV30 to TRBJ1-5, with 8 bases identical to TRBD1. CDR1 is GTSNPN, CDR2 SVGIG, per germline (reference sequence). The V and J ends lost 5 bases and 0 bases, in that order; junction bases with no gene match: 3. The CDR3 spans 14 residues. Written as DNA, the CDR3 is TGTGCCTGGCGTCAGGGGGCTAGCAATCAGCCCCAGCATTTT. It yields the protein CAWRQGASNQPQHF.

This clone was observed a handful of times. This chain joins TRBV4-3 and TRBJ1-1, with D possibly TRBD1 on 5 matching bases. The germline V gene has CDR1 LGHNA and CDR2 YSLEER. The CDR3 has 14 residues. Trimming removed 0 bases at V and 0 bases at J, with 5 bases between. In DNA form, the CDR3 reads TGCGCCAGCAGCCAAGACAGGGTGAACACTGAAGCTTTCTTT. Its translation is CASSQDRVNTEAFF.

V and J are TRBV5-4 and TRBJ2-5; 10 nucleotides line up with TRBD2. V trimming: 3 bases; J trimming: 4 bases; junction bases outside the gene matches: 9. Germline values: CDR1 SGHNT, CDR2 YYREEE (reference sequence). The CDR3 totals 16 residues. The chain's CDR3 is CASSSAGGPSGETQYF. CDR3 nucleotides: TGTGCCAGCAGCTCAGCGGGGGGGCCTAGTGGAGAGACCCAGTACTTC.

For the CDR3, the DNA is TGTGCCAGCAGCCAACGGCTCACGGGGGAGACCCAGTACTTC. Protein product: CASSQRLTGETQYF. V and J are TRBV7-8 and TRBJ2-5, with D maybe TRBD2 (5 bases). The germline V and J ends were trimmed by 5 bases and 5 bases, with 15 bases remaining between them. Germline assignment: CDR1 SGHVS and CDR2 FQNEAQ. This CDR3 is built from 14 residues.

V usage is TRBV5-6 and J usage is TRBJ1-1; TRBD1 aligns across 11 bases. Trimming cost V 4 bases and J 3 bases; bases outside gene matches: 2. CDR1 SGHDT and CDR2 YYEEEE come from the germline V gene. The CDR3 is 14 residues long. The CDR3 bases are TGTGCCAGCAGCGGGGACAGGGGGTACACTGAAGCTTTCTTT. Protein: CASSGDRGYTEAFF.

Only one count was recorded for this clone. The chain is built from TRBV7-9 and TRBJ2-7; D ambiguous. The V end lost 3 bases, the J end lost 2 bases, and 8 bases lay between the germline ends. CDR3 length: 13 amino acids. Germline values: CDR1 SEHNR, CDR2 FQNEAQ (reference sequence). CDR3 amino acids: CASSFSTTYEQYF. The CDR3 nucleotides read TGTGCCAGCAGCTTCTCCACTACCTACGAGCAGTACTTC. The whole variable domain, remainder taken from reference TRBV7-9 and TRBJ2-7, is DTGVSQNPRHKITKRGQNVTFRCDPISEHNRLYWYRQTLGQGPEFLTYFQNEAQLEKSRLLSDRFSAERPKGSFSTLEIQRTEQGDSAMYLCASSFSTTYEQYFGPGTRLTVT.

Details on this clone: A junction boundary mismatches the germline segment, possibly from a read error. V and J are TRBV30 and TRBJ2-7, with a possible D match to TRBD2 (6 bases). Germline V gives CDR1 GTSNPN, CDR2 SVGIG (reference sequence). The CDR3 is 14 amino acids. DNA of the CDR3: TGTGCCTGGAGGCCACGAGCTAACGCGGGGACTCCGGGGTTC. This translates into CAWRPRANAGTPGF.

The V call is TRBV19, the J call TRBJ1-5; D is perhaps TRBD1 (5 bases). This CDR3 region has 14 residues. The germline V and J ends were trimmed by 7 bases and 4 bases, with 14 bases remaining between them. From germline, CDR1 is LNHDA and CDR2 SQIVND (reference sequence). CDR3 amino acids: CASTPQGINQPQHF. CDR3 in DNA: TGTGCCAGTACGCCTCAGGGAATAAATCAGCCCCAGCATTTT.

This rearrangement joins TRBV7-8 to TRBJ2-7, with 10 bases matching TRBD2. This CDR3 contains 14 residues. Germline CDR1 and CDR2: SGHVS and FQNEAQ. J was trimmed by 2 bases and V by 2 bases; bases with no gene match: 0. For the CDR3, the DNA is TGTGCCAGCAGCTTACTAGCGGGAGCCTACGAGCAGTACTTC. Residues: CASSLLAGAYEQYF.

This clone has only a few counts. The chain is built from TRBV28 and TRBJ2-3, with D possibly matching TRBD2 (6 bases). CDR3 length: 12 residues. Germline V gene lookup returns CDR1 MDHEN and CDR2 SYDVKM. V was shortened by 7 bases and J by 1 base, with 6 bases between the two germline ends. In DNA, the CDR3 is TGTGCCAGCACGGGGGGCACAGATACGCAGTATTTT. Translated: CASTGGTDTQYF.

The chain combines TRBV11-3 with TRBJ2-5, with a possible D match to TRBD2 (7 bases). This CDR3 is 14 amino acids long. Germline-derived CDR1 and CDR2 are SGHNT and YENEEA. V lost 5 bases to trimming and J lost 4 bases, with 14 bases between them. This CDR3 is CASSPWEGGETQYF. The CDR3 nucleotides read TGTGCCAGCAGCCCCTGGGAGGGGGGAGAGACCCAGTACTTC.

The gene calls are TRBV11-3 and TRBJ2-2, with D unresolved. CDR3 length: 14 residues. Germline-derived CDR1 and CDR2 are SGHNT and YENEEA. Trimming left V 5 bases short and J 6 bases short, with 13 bases between. The CDR3 DNA reads TGTGCCAGCAGCCCGTCGAACTTTGCCGGGGAGCTGTTTTTT. It encodes CASSPSNFAGELFF.

The CDR3 DNA reads TGTGCCAGCAGCTCCAGACAGGGGTGGGGAAACATTCAGTACTTC. As protein: CASSSRQGWGNIQYF. V usage is TRBV7-6 and J usage is TRBJ2-4, with 8 bases identical to TRBD1. This CDR3 has 15 residues. Germline loops: CDR1 SGHVS, CDR2 FNYEAQ. V shed 4 bases, J shed 6 bases, and the junction held 8 bases outside the gene matches.

The rearrangement uses TRBV27 and TRBJ1-1; 7 positions match TRBD1. With V trimmed by 4 bases and J by 2 bases, 13 bases remained unmatched. This CDR3 has 17 residues. The germline gives CDR1 MNHEY, CDR2 SMNVEV (reference sequence). For the CDR3, the DNA is TGTGCCAGCAGTTCAGGGGGGACTGAGCAACCTAACACTGAAGCTTTCTTT. Amino acids: CASSSGGTEQPNTEAFF.

The gene calls are TRBV15 and TRBJ2-7, with 10 bases matching TRBD2. Germline CDR1 and CDR2: LNHNV and YYDKDF (reference sequence). The length of the CDR3 is 16 residues. Trimming at V came to 0 bases and at J to 7 bases, leaving 9 bases not matched to a gene. CDR3 nucleotide sequence: TGTGCCACCAGCAGAGAACCTAGCGGGAGAGGATGGGAGCAGTACTTC. Protein product: CATSREPSGRGWEQYF.

This clone was observed a handful of times. The rearrangement joins TRBV27 to TRBJ2-3; D is possibly TRBD2 (6 bases). Trimming stripped 6 bases from V and 4 bases from J, with 14 bases between. This CDR3 is built from 14 residues. Germline lookup yields CDR1 MNHEY and CDR2 SMNVEV (reference sequence). CDR3 DNA sequence: TGTGCCAGCAGGGCTAGCTTAGCGGCAGATACGCAGTATTTT. Protein product: CASRASLAADTQYF.

This clone has only a few counts. V gene TRBV6-5 combines with J gene TRBJ2-7, with TRBD2 matching over 12 bases. Germline V gene data show CDR1 as MNHEY and CDR2 as SVGAGI. The CDR3 is 15 amino acids. Trimming at V came to 5 bases and at J to 0 bases, leaving 2 bases not matched to a gene. Here the CDR3 reads CASSLAGGSSYEQYF. The CDR3 region has the DNA TGTGCCAGCAGTCTAGCGGGGGGGAGCTCCTACGAGCAGTACTTC.

This chain uses TRBV18 with TRBJ1-1; D may be TRBD1 (5 bases). V dropped 6 bases and J dropped 1 base, with 12 bases sitting between them. The CDR3 has 14 residues. CDR1 is KGHSH, CDR2 LQKENI, per germline. The CDR3 DNA sequence: TGTGCCAGCTCGCTGGGGGGTGGGAACACTGAAGCTTTCTTT. This gives the protein CASSLGGGNTEAFF.

In DNA, the CDR3 is TGTGCCAGCATAGAGACAGGTCGAGGGACCCAGTACTTC. This encodes CASIETGRGTQYF. The chain has TRBV7-9 and TRBJ2-5; D might be TRBD1 (6 bases). This CDR3 contains 13 residues. Deletions cut 7 bases from V and 7 bases from J, with 16 bases between. Looked up from germline, CDR1 is SEHNR and CDR2 is FQNEAQ (reference sequence).

The chain carries TRBV14 and TRBJ2-1; no definite D call. Per germline, CDR1 SGHDN and CDR2 FVKESK. The CDR3 loop spans 16 amino acids. V was shortened by 0 bases and J by 3 bases, with 12 bases between the two germline ends. CDR3: CASSQDLPYFYNEQFF. Here the CDR3 DNA reads TGTGCCAGCAGCCAAGATCTACCGTATTTCTACAATGAGCAGTTCTTC.

The J gene is TRBJ2-1, the V gene TRBV9; 13 nucleotides match TRBD2. V lost 3 bases to trimming and J lost 9 bases; unmatched junction nucleotides: 12. The CDR3 totals 17 residues. Per the germline V gene, CDR1 is SGDLS and CDR2 is YYNGEE. The CDR3 loop is CASSAQPGTSGIGEQFF. The CDR3 bases are TGTGCCAGCAGCGCCCAGCCCGGGACTAGCGGGATTGGTGAGCAGTTCTTC. Using reference TRBV9 and TRBJ2-1 for the parts outside the CDR3, the full variable domain is DSGVTQTPKHLITATGQRVTLRCSPRSGDLSVYWYQQSLDQGLQFLIQYYNGEERAKGNILERFSAQQFPDLHSELNLSSLELGDSALYFCASSAQPGTSGIGEQFFGPGTRLTVL.

CDR3: CASSPTVSGANVLTF. The CDR3 coding sequence is TGTGCCAGCAGTCCAACAGTCTCTGGGGCCAACGTCCTGACTTTC. This chain connects TRBV6-5 to TRBJ2-6; D is undetermined. This CDR3 is 15 amino acids long. Germline loops: CDR1 MNHEY, CDR2 SVGAGI. Trimming took 5 bases from V and 0 from J, leaving 8 bases between them.

Concerning this clone itself: Other DNA sequences in this specimen translate into the identical CDR3. The genes are TRBV18 and TRBJ1-1; TRBD1 is a possible D gene (6 bases). Between the trimmed V and J ends, which lost 3 bases and 1 base, there was a span of 6 bases. Germline V gene lookup returns CDR1 KGHSH and CDR2 LQKENI. This CDR3 has 13 residues. For the CDR3, the DNA is TGTGCCAGCTCACCGGGACAGAACACTGAAGCTTTCTTT. This translates into CASSPGQNTEAFF. The entire variable domain, with the rest obtained from reference TRBV18 and TRBJ1-1, is as follows: NAGVMQNPRHLVRRRGQEARLRCSPMKGHSHVYWYRQLPEEGLKFMVYLQKENIIDESGMPKERFSAEFPKEGPSILRIQQVVRGDSAAYFCASSPGQNTEAFFGQGTRLTVV.

The chain couples TRBV11-3 to TRBJ2-1, with TRBD2 identical over 12 bases. Germline V CDR1 and CDR2: SGHNT, YENEEA. V gave up 7 bases and J gave up 5 bases; unmatched junction bases: 6. CDR3 length: 15 amino acids. The CDR3 DNA reads as TGTGCCAGCACCTTGAGGACTAGCGGGAACAATGAGCAGTTCTTC. Amino acid sequence: CASTLRTSGNNEQFF.